This T cell receptor (beta chain) was recovered during a study of T-cell reconstitution after alpha-beta-depleted transplantation in children. Between the trimmed V and J ends, which lost 1 base and 5 bases, there was a span of 15 bases. The CDR3 sequence is 16 residues long. Germline V gene lookup returns CDR1 SEHNR and CDR2 FQNEAQ (reference sequence). Findings of the study overall: T-cell numbers and diversity one year post-transplant derived largely from freshly generated T cells. Several patients had high TCRbeta diversity at day 60; it came from surviving recipient T cells and thymic progenitors. Expanded graft clones, several hundred of them, were reportedly the source of alpha-beta T cells about two months after transplant.

Preparation of the TCRbeta library involved a method that used unique molecular identifiers. MiXCR, applied by TCRdb to the PCR reads, yields one record per CDR3 protein. The sample records 200,000 or so distinct CDR3 sequences, around 5.9% being singletons. This clonotype has a count of ten or more. Its specificity is unknown. The TCR sequence derives from a girl under three years old with combined immunodeficiency, due to receive a stem cell transplant. The chain joins TRBV7-9 to TRBJ1-5, with unresolved D. This specimen consisted of PBMCs, obtained before TCRalphabeta/CD19-depleted stem cell transplant. The chain's CDR3 is CASSLEPYMEDQPQHF. The CDR3 DNA sequence: TGTGCCAGCAGCTTAGAGCCCTATATGGAGGATCAGCCCCAGCATTTT.